Listed below are T cell receptor beta chains from one sample, sequenced in a study of blood T cell repertoires in COVID-19. Generated by immunoSEQ multiplex PCR, the TCRdb table keeps only in-frame clones and is missing some. The data hold some 69,000 clones, with approximately 80% observed a single time. The sample consisted of peripheral blood. The receptors stem from a man at least 80 years old with active or convalescent COVID-19. Each CDR3 is given with its conserved first and last residue. Size values are once, few and many counts, or a class for expanded clones, and some rows have none.

J gene | V gene | clone size | CDR3 protein
TRBJ2-1 | TRBV7-9 | once | CASSLKRTSGRRSNEQFF
TRBJ2-7 | TRBV7-2 | - | CASSLGRDSYEQYF
TRBJ1-2 | TRBV7-2 | - | CASSRTGDAGYTF
TRBJ1-6 | TRBV10-2 | - | CASSKGQVESPLHF
TRBJ1-1 | TRBV5-5 | - | CASSLSVSSVRGYTEAFF
TRBJ2-2 | TRBV2 | - | CASSVVAGSGELFF
TRBJ2-7 | TRBV5-1 | - | CASSLDPRTEQYF
TRBJ1-6 | TRBV6-2/TRBV6-3 | - | CASSPRTPEGSPLHF
TRBJ2-1 | TRBV4-1 | - | CASSHPKSRERRAGSYNEQFF
TRBJ2-1 | TRBV6-1 | - | CASSEAPGQGRNEQFF
TRBJ2-1 | TRBV5-1 | - | CASSRGMGQGALEQFF
TRBJ2-7 | TRBV25-1 | - | CASGRTGVSYEQYF
TRBJ2-2 | TRBV2 | once | CASSSRTGVSGELFF
TRBJ2-1 | TRBV5-1 | once | CASRLAGVRNEQFF
TRBJ1-2 | TRBV6-5 | once | CASMFTGGGGYGYTF
TRBJ1-4 | TRBV18 | - | CASSADSSSSEKLFF
TRBJ2-1 | TRBV28 | - | CASTSGLAGTTYNEQFF
TRBJ2-7 | TRBV11-2 | - | CASSQVKVEQYF
TRBJ2-2 | TRBV25-1 | - | CASRGGPTGELFF
TRBJ2-1 | TRBV18 | - | CASSLQQGNEQFF
TRBJ1-3 | TRBV6-5 | few | CASSLTSGNTIYF
TRBJ2-5 | TRBV6-5 | - | CASSTGLASGTQYF
TRBJ2-1 | TRBV19 | - | CASQSAPGEQFF
TRBJ2-5 | TRBV29-1 | - | CSGELGETQYF
TRBJ2-7 | TRBV23-1 | - | CASRYRDRGHEQYF
TRBJ1-1 | TRBV19 | - | CASSIGNRGPEAFF
TRBJ1-2 | TRBV27 | - | CASSSGLHGYTF
TRBJ2-7 | TRBV11-2 | - | CASSKIAGGPYEQYF
TRBJ2-3 | TRBV28 | - | CAITSGSGTDTQYF
TRBJ2-5 | TRBV7-2 | few | CASSSGARETQYF
TRBJ2-2 | TRBV11-3 | - | CAIAGEITGELFF
TRBJ2-3 | TRBV7-6 | - | CASSSYGLAGGTDTQYF
TRBJ2-1 | TRBV3-1/TRBV3-2 | few | CASSLDRGFFDEQFF
TRBJ1-2 | TRBV14 | - | CASSLRTGGLYGYTF
TRBJ1-2 | TRBV5-1 | - | CASSLDRVRYGYTF
TRBJ1-6 | TRBV7-2 | - | CASSQLHYNSPLHF
TRBJ1-5 | TRBV19 | - | CARIPPGTGWDINQPQHF
TRBJ2-1 | TRBV5-1 | - | CASSSSGRGREQFF
TRBJ2-7 | TRBV7-2 | - | CASSLGGTYEQYF
TRBJ1-1 | TRBV6-2/TRBV6-3 | - | CASSFAIEAFF
TRBJ1-3 | TRBV30 | - | CAWSRDRAGNTIYF
TRBJ1-5 | TRBV6-4 | - | CACARQAPRSHVVQPQHF
TRBJ1-2 | TRBV7-8 | - | CASSDYRGGYGYTF
TRBJ2-7 | TRBV2 | - | CASGLLRSEGEQYF
TRBJ2-7 | TRBV6-5 | - | CASSLVRGGYEQYF
TRBJ2-1 | TRBV28 | - | CATASGSWDNEQFF
TRBJ1-2 | TRBV27 | - | CASSSGTGSGYTF
TRBJ2-3 | TRBV27 | - | CASSLPTGAGGFADTQYF
TRBJ1-6 | TRBV7-8 | - | CASSLETRGYSPLHF
TRBJ2-2 | TRBV6-2/TRBV6-3 | - | CASSYLAGGTGELFF
TRBJ2-2 | TRBV30 | - | CAQSLAANTGELFF
TRBJ2-7 | TRBV3-1/TRBV3-2 | - | CASSQEGSLVYEQYF
TRBJ2-5 | TRBV5-1 | - | CASSLGDWTGLGTQYF
TRBJ2-3 | TRBV6-1 | - | CASSETETRTDTQYF
TRBJ2-4 | TRBV3-1/TRBV3-2 | - | CASSQYSGQSRIAKNIQYF